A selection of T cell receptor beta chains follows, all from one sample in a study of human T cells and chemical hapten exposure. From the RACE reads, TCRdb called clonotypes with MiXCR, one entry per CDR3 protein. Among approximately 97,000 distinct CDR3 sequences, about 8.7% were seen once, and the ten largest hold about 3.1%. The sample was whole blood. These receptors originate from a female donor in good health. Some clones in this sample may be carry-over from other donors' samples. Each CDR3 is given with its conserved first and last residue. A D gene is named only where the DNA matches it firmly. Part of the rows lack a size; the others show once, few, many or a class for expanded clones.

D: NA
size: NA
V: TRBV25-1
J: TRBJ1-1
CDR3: CASSDSYTDTEAFF
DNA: TGTGCCAGCAGTGACTCCTACACGGATACTGAAGCTTTCTTT

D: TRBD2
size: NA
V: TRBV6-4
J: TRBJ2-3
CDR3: CASSDGTSGGTQYF
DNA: TGTGCCAGCAGTGACGGGACTAGCGGAGGTACGCAGTATTTT

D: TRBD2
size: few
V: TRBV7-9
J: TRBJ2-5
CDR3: CASSALAGVMETQYF
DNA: TGTGCCAGCAGCGCACTAGCGGGGGTTATGGAGACCCAGTACTTC

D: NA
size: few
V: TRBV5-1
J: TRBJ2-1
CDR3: CASSLVADSSYNEQFF
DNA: TGCGCCAGCAGCTTGGTAGCGGACAGCTCCTACAATGAGCAGTTCTTC

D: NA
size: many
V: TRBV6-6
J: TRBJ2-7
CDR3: CASIGSSYEQYF
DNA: TGTGCCAGCATAGGGAGCTCCTACGAGCAGTACTTC

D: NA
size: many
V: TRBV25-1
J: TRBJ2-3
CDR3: CASSGHTDTQYF
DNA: TGTGCCAGCAGTGGACACACAGATACGCAGTATTTT

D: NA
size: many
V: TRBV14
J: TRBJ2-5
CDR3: CASSQGKYQETQYF
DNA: TGTGCCAGCAGCCAAGGGAAGTACCAAGAGACCCAGTACTTC

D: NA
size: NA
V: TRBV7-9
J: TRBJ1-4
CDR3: CASSVSWASNEKLFF
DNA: TGTGCCAGCAGCGTCTCCTGGGCGTCTAATGAAAAACTGTTTTTT

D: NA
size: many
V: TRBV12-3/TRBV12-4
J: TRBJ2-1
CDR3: CASSLRNEQFF
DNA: TGTGCCAGCAGTTTGCGCAATGAGCAGTTCTTC

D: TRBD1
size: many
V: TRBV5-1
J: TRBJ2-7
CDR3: CASTSGTGEQEQYF
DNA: TGCGCCAGCACTTCCGGGACAGGGGAGCAGGAGCAGTACTTC

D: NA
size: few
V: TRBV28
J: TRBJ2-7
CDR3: CASSLFGTPDYEQYF
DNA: TGTGCCAGCAGTTTATTTGGGACGCCTGATTACGAGCAGTACTTC

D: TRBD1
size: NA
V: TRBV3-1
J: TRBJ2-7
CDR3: CASSQERQGVEQYF
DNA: TGTGCCAGCAGCCAAGAGAGACAGGGTGTCGAGCAGTACTTC

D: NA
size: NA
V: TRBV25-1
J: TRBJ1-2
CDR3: CASRTSPTSDGYTF
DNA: TGTGCCAGCAGGACTTCCCCGACGTCTGATGGCTATACCTTC

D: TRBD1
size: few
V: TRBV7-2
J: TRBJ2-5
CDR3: CASSLPRTGQETQYF
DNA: TGTGCCAGCAGCTTACCGCGGACAGGTCAAGAGACCCAGTACTTC

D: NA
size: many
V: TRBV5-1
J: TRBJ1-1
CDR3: CASSANTEAFF
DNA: TGCGCCAGCAGCGCGAACACTGAAGCTTTCTTT

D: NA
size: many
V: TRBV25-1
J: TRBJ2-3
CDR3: CASSNRTTYSTDTQYF
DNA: TGTGCCAGCAGTAACCGGACTACATATAGCACAGATACGCAGTATTTT

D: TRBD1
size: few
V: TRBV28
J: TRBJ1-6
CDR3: CASSLSTSGTGIFHNSPLHF
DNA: TGTGCCAGCAGTTTATCCACATCCGGGACAGGAATCTTCCATAATTCACCCCTCCACTTT

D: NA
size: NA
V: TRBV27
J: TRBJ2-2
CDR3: CASSPQDGGGELFF
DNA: TGTGCCAGCAGTCCACAAGATGGGGGCGGGGAGCTGTTTTTT

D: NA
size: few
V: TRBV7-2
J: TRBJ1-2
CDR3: CASSLAQKGYGYTF
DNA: TGTGCCAGCAGCTTAGCACAAAAGGGCTATGGCTACACCTTC

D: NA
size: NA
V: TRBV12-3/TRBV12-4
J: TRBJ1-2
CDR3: CASSPRGPGTDKGYTF
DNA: TGTGCCAGCAGTCCGAGAGGGCCAGGGACTGATAAGGGCTACACCTTC

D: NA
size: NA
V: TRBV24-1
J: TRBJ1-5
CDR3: CAAATGDQPQHF
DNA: TGTGCCGCCGCGACGGGAGATCAGCCCCAGCATTTT

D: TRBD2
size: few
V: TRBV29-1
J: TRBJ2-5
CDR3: CSVDIAGDEEETQYF
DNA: TGCAGCGTTGATATAGCGGGAGATGAAGAAGAGACCCAGTACTTC

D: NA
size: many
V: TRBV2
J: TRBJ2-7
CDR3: CASRGMGTYEQYF
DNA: TGTGCCAGCAGAGGTATGGGAACCTACGAGCAGTACTTC

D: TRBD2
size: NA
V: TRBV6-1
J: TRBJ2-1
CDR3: CASRPGTSQFSYNEQFF
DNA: TGTGCCAGCAGGCCCGGGACTAGCCAATTCTCCTACAATGAGCAGTTCTTC

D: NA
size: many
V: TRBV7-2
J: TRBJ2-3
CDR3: CASSFFTGTDTQYF
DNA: TGTGCCAGCAGCTTCTTCACGGGCACAGATACGCAGTATTTT

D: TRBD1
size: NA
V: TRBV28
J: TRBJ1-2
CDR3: CASGDRNYGYTF
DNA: TGTGCCAGCGGGGACAGAAACTATGGCTACACCTTC

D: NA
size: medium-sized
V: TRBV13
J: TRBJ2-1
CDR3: CASSDSVSDEQFF
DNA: TGTGCCAGCAGCGATAGTGTGAGCGATGAGCAGTTCTTC

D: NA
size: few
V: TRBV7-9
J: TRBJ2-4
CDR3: CASSSENIQYF
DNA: TGTGCCAGCAGCTCTGAAAACATTCAGTACTTC

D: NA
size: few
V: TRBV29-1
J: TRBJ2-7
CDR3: CSVEDPKQGAEQYF
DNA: TGCAGCGTTGAAGATCCAAAACAGGGTGCCGAGCAGTACTTC

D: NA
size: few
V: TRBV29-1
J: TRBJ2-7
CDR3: CSVPGGSSYEQYF
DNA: TGCAGCGTTCCCGGGGGTAGCTCCTACGAGCAGTACTTC

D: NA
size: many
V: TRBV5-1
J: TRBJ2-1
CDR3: CASRGTNYNEQFF
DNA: TGCGCCAGCAGAGGCACCAACTACAATGAGCAGTTCTTC

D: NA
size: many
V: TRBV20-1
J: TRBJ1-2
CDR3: CSARDHQGNYGYTF
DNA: TGCAGTGCTAGAGATCACCAGGGAAACTATGGCTACACCTTC

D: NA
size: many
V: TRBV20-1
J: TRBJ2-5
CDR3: CSARRGGGETQYF
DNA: TGCAGTGCTAGACGTGGAGGGGGAGAGACCCAGTACTTC

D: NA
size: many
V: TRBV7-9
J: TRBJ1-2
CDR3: CASSFAAVQTNYGYTF
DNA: TGTGCCAGCAGCTTCGCGGCGGTCCAGACTAACTATGGCTACACCTTC

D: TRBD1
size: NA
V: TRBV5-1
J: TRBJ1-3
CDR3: CASSLEVGQGSGNTIYF
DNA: TGCGCCAGCAGCTTGGAGGTGGGACAGGGATCAGGAAACACCATATATTTT

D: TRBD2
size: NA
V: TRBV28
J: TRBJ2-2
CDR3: CASSSDGRAPTGELFF
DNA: TGTGCCAGCAGTTCTGACGGGAGGGCCCCCACCGGGGAGCTGTTTTTT

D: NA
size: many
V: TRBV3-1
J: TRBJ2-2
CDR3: CASSQVTAPNTGELFF
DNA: TGTGCCAGCAGCCAAGTCACCGCACCGAACACCGGGGAGCTGTTTTTT

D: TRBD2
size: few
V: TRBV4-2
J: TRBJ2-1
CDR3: CVSSQPGLAKGEQFF
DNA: TGTGTCAGCAGCCAGCCGGGACTAGCCAAGGGTGAGCAGTTCTTC

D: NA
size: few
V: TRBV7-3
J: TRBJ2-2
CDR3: CASSQGAGELFF
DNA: TGTGCCAGCAGCCAGGGTGCCGGGGAGCTGTTTTTT

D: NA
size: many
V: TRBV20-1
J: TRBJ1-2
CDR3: CSVPSRPNYGYTF
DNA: TGCAGTGTCCCGTCTCGACCTAACTATGGCTACACCTTC

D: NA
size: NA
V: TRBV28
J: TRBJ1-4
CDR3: CASSADSFEKLFF
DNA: TGTGCCAGCAGTGCGGACAGTTTCGAAAAACTGTTTTTT

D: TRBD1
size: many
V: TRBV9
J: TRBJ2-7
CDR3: CASSPGGGEQYF
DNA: TGTGCCAGCAGCCCAGGGGGCGGGGAGCAGTACTTC

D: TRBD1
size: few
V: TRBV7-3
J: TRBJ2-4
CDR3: CASSWTGGDSKNIQYF
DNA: TGTGCCAGCAGCTGGACAGGTGGAGATTCCAAAAACATTCAGTACTTC

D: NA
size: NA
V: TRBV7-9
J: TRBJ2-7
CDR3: CASSLLSGAEQYF
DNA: TGTGCCAGCAGCTTACTCTCGGGAGCCGAGCAGTACTTC

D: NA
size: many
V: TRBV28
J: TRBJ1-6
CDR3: CASSPPGLGNSPLHF
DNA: TGTGCCAGCAGTCCCCCCGGACTGGGAAATTCACCCCTCCACTTT

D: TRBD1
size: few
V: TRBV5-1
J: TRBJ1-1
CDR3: CASSNRDRSTEAFF
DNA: TGCGCCAGCAGCAACCGGGACAGAAGTACTGAAGCTTTCTTT